This note documents a single T cell receptor (beta chain) sequence. The PCR employed 60 Vbeta primers together with 13 Jbeta primers. The protocol was immunoSEQ multiplex PCR, while the TCRdb copy is restricted to in-frame clones and leaves out a portion. The sample includes 150,000 to 200,000 clones, 70% to 80% of them seen just once. There are 16 residues in the CDR3. Losses at the gene ends were 0 bases for V and 7 bases for J; bases not matched to a gene: 8. Germline V lookup: CDR1 LGHNA, CDR2 YNFKEQ. The data belong to a study of cytomegalovirus exposure and HLA in healthy donors. The gene calls are TRBV4-2 and TRBJ2-7, with TRBD2 identical over 11 bases. Specimen: PBMCs. The receptor's source is a man in his forties in good health and CMV-seronegative. CDR3 loop: CASSQELAGGLGEQYF. The CDR3 coding sequence is TGTGCCAGCAGCCAAGAGTTAGCGGGGGGGCTGGGTGAGCAGTACTTC.